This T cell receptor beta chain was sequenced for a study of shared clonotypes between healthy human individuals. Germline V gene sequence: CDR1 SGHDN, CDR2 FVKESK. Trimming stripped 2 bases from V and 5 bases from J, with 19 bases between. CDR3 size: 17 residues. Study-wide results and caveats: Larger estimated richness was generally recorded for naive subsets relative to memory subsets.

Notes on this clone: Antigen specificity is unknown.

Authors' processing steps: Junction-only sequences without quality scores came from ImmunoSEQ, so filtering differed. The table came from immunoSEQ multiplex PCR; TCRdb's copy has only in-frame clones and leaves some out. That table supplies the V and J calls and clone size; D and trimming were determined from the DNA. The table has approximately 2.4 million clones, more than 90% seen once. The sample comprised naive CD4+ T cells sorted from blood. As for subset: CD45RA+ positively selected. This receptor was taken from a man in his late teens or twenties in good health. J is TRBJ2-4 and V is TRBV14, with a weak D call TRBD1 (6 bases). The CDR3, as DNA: TGTGCCAGCAGCCAAACGACTACAACAGGGTGGGAAAACATTCAGTACTTC. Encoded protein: CASSQTTTTGWENIQYF.